This T cell receptor beta chain was identified in a study of T cell repertoires in ileal Crohn's disease. Overall study findings and caveats: All patients with clonality above 26.8% had endoscopic recurrence.

Points on this clone: Its target is unknown.

Measured with immunoSEQ multiplex PCR; TCRdb has only the in-frame clones, and not every one. Among several thousand clones listed, roughly 88% were seen once. The CDR3 contains 11 residues. The germline V gene encodes CDR1 SNHLY and CDR2 FYNNEI. V was pared by 6 bases and J by 3 bases, with 5 bases between. V is TRBV2 and J is TRBJ2-5; D is unresolved. The TCR sequence derives from an adult with Crohn's disease. Sequencing used ileal tissue. The CDR3 region is CASSREETQYF. The CDR3 DNA reads TGTGCCAGCAGCCGCGAAGAGACCCAGTACTTC.